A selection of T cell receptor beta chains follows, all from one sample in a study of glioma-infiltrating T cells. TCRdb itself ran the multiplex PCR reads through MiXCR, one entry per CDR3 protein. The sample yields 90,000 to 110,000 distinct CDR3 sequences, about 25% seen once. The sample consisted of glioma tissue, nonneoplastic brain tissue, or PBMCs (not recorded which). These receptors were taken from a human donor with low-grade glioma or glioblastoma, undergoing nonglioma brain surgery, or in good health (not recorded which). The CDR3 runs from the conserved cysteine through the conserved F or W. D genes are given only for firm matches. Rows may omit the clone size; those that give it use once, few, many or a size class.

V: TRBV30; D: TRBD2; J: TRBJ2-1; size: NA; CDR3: CACSTSKVGYNEQFF; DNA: TGTGCCTGTTCGACTAGCAAGGTCGGTTACAATGAGCAGTTCTTC
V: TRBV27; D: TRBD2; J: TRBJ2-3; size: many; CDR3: CASSTLAGEGNTQYF; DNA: TGTGCCAGCAGTACCTTAGCGGGAGAGGGAAATACGCAGTATTTT
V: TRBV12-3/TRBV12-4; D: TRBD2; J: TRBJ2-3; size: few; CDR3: CASRRAGSTDTQYF; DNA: TGTGCCAGCAGAAGAGCGGGGAGCACAGATACGCAGTATTTT
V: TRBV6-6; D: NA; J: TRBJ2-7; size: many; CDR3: CASSYSIDRSYEQYF; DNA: TGTGCCAGCAGTTACTCTATTGACAGATCCTACGAGCAGTACTTC
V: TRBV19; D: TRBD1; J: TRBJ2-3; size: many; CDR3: CASSAWDRGNGDTQYF; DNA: TGTGCCAGTAGTGCCTGGGACAGGGGAAATGGAGATACGCAGTATTTT
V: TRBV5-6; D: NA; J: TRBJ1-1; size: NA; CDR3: CASSLSGSDTEAFF; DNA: TGTGCCAGCAGCTTGTCCGGATCTGACACTGAAGCTTTCTTT
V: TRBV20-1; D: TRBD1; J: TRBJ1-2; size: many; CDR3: CSARGDRGFLDGYTF; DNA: TGCAGTGCCAGAGGGGACAGGGGGTTTTTGGATGGCTACACCTTC
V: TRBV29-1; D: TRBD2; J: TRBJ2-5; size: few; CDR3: CSVEGAGLAGARDEETQYF; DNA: TGCAGCGTTGAAGGCGCGGGACTAGCGGGAGCCCGCGATGAAGAGACCCAGTACTTC
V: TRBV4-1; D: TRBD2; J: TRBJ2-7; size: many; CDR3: CASSGTSGFNYEQYF; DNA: TGCGCCAGCAGTGGCACTAGCGGATTCAACTACGAGCAGTACTTC
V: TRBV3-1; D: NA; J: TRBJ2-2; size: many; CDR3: CASSQYQGTGELFF; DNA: TGTGCCAGCAGCCAATATCAAGGGACCGGGGAGCTGTTTTTT
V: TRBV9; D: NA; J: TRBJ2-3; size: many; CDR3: CASSVDRSDTQYF; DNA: TGTGCCAGCAGCGTCGATCGCTCAGATACGCAGTATTTT
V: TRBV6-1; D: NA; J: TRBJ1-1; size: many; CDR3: CASKFGEANTEAFF; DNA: TGTGCCAGCAAGTTCGGAGAGGCCAACACTGAAGCTTTCTTT
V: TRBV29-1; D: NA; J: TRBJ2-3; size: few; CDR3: CSVRASTDTQYF; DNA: TGCAGCGTTAGAGCTAGCACAGATACGCAGTATTTT
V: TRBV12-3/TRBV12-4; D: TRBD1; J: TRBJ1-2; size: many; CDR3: CASRWTGNYGYTF; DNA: TGTGCCAGCAGGTGGACAGGCAACTATGGCTACACCTTC
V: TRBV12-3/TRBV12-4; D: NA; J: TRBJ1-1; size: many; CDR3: CASSRQYNTEAFF; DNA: TGTGCCAGCAGTCGCCAATACAACACTGAAGCTTTCTTT
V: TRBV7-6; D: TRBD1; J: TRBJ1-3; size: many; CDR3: CASKSQFGQGSGNTIYF; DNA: TGTGCCAGCAAGTCGCAGTTTGGACAGGGGTCTGGAAACACCATATATTTT
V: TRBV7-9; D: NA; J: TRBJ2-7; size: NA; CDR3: CASSLAGHSSYEQYF; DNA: TGTGCCAGCAGCTTAGCTGGACATAGCTCCTACGAGCAGTACTTC
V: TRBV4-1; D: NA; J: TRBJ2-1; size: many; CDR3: CASSQAKGGSYNEQFF; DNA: TGCGCCAGCAGCCAAGCCAAGGGCGGCTCCTACAATGAGCAGTTCTTC
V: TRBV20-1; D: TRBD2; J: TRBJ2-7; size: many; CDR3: CSARLAGNYEQYF; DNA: TGCAGTGCCAGGCTAGCGGGAAATTACGAGCAGTACTTC
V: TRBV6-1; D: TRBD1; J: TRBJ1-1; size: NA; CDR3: CASSLTGRTTEAFF; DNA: TGTGCCAGCAGTCTGACAGGGAGAACCACTGAAGCTTTCTTT
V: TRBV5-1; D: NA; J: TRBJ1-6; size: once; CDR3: CASRRGANKLDSPLHF; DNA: TGCGCCAGCAGACGGGGAGCGAACAAGCTGGATTCACCCCTCCACTTT
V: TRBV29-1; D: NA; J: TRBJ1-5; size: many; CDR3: CSVRTRNQPQHF; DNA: TGCAGCGTGCGGACACGTAATCAGCCCCAGCATTTT
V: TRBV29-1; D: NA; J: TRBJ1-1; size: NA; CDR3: CSVHPGPSNTEVFF; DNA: TGCAGCGTTCACCCGGGCCCATCCAACACTGAAGTTTTCTTT
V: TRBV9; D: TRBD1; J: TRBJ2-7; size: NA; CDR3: CASTPTGQGIYEQYF; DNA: TGTGCCAGCACGCCCACAGGACAGGGGATCTACGAGCAGTACTTC
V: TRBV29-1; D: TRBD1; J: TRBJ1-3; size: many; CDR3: CSVDQGQGGGNTIYF; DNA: TGCAGCGTTGATCAGGGACAGGGAGGTGGAAACACCATATATTTT
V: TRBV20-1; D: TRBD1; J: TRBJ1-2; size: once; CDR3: CSARGTGDPYGCTF; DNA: TGCAGTGCTAGGGGGACAGGGGACCCCTATGGCTGCACCTTC
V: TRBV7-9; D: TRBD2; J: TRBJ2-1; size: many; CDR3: CASSLNSGGNEQFF; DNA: TGTGCCAGCAGCTTAAATAGCGGGGGCAATGAGCAGTTCTTC
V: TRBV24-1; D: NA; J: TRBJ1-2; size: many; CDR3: CATSPTGHYGYTF; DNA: TGTGCCACCAGCCCAACGGGACACTATGGCTACACCTTC
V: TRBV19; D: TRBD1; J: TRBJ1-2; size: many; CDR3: CASRDKPDRGPGYGYTF; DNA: TGTGCCAGTAGGGACAAACCTGACAGGGGGCCTGGCTATGGCTACACCTTC
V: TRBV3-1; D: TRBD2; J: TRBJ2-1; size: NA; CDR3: CASSQGAGGEQFF; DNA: TGTGCCAGCAGCCAAGGCGCGGGAGGCGAGCAGTTCTTC
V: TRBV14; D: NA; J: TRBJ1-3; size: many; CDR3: CASSQAQASGNTIYF; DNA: TGTGCCAGCAGCCAGGCACAGGCTTCTGGAAACACCATATATTTT
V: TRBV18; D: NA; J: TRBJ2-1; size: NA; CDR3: CASSPKELAVYDEQSF; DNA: TGTGCCAGCTCACCAAAGGAGCTAGCTGTATACGATGAGCAGTCCTTC
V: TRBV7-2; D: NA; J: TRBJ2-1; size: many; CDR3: CASSPLDEQFF; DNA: TGTGCCAGCAGCCCCTTAGATGAGCAGTTCTTC
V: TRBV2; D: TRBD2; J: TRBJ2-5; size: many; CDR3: CASSTGTSVETQYF; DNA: TGTGCCAGCAGTACCGGGACTAGCGTGGAGACCCAGTACTTC
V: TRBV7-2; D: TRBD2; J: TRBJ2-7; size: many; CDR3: CASSFVSGGSPSYEQYF; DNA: TGTGCCAGCAGCTTTGTGTCCGGCGGGAGTCCCTCCTACGAGCAGTACTTC
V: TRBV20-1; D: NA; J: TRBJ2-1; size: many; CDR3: CSAAGSNEQFF; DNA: TGCAGTGCTGCTGGGAGCAATGAGCAGTTCTTC
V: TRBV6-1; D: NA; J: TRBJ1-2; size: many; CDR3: CASIGARDYGYTF; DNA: TGTGCCAGCATCGGGGCTAGGGACTATGGCTACACCTTC
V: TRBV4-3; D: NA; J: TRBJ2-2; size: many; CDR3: CASSQGPGAGTGELFF; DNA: TGCGCCAGCAGCCAAGGCCCGGGCGCCGGCACCGGGGAGCTGTTTTTT
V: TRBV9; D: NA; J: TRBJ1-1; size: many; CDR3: CASSVTPTRNTEAFF; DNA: TGTGCCAGCAGCGTAACCCCCACGCGGAACACTGAAGCTTTCTTT
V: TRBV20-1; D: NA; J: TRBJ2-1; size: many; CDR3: CSAEQVDEQFF; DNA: TGCAGTGCTGAACAGGTTGATGAGCAGTTCTTC
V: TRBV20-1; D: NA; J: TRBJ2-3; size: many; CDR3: CSALDFSSTDTQYF; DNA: TGCAGTGCGTTGGACTTTTCCTCCACAGATACGCAGTATTTT